This record concerns one T cell receptor (beta chain) sequence. Its antigen is unknown. One end of the junction is discordant with germline, which a read error may explain. The sample is drawn from a study of vaccination and CD4 T cells after COVID-19. Study-wide context: Participants were administered two doses of either the BNT162b2 or the mRNA-1273 vaccine. Diagnosis preceded the drawing of post-COVID samples by a median approximately 96 days (range 35 to 161).

Findings of the study overall: Spike mono-reactivity marked 304 of 307 vaccine-specific clones in convalescent patients. The study found median SARS-CoV-2-reactive clonotypes rising from approximately 21 to 40, not significantly.

The treatment here: approximately nine-day PBMC culture with coronavirus spike peptide pools or control peptides (ViraFEST assay). Sequence data for DNA of cultured CD4+ T cells were generated by the Oncomine TCR Beta short-read assay. TCRdb recomputed calls from the PCR reads with MiXCR, one row per CDR3 protein. The table records around 19,000 distinct CDR3 sequences, approximately 56% of them present only once. The germline gives CDR1 MNHNS, CDR2 SASEGT. The CDR3 is 13 residues long. The source is a human donor who had recovered from COVID-19. Sample: CD4+ T cells from blood, cultured in vitro, taken after SARS-CoV-2 vaccination. The rearrangement uses TRBV6-1 and TRBJ2-5; D uncertain. The CDR3 DNA follows: TGTGCCATCAGTGCTGAGAATGTGGAGACCCAGTACTTC. This encodes CAISAENVETQYF.